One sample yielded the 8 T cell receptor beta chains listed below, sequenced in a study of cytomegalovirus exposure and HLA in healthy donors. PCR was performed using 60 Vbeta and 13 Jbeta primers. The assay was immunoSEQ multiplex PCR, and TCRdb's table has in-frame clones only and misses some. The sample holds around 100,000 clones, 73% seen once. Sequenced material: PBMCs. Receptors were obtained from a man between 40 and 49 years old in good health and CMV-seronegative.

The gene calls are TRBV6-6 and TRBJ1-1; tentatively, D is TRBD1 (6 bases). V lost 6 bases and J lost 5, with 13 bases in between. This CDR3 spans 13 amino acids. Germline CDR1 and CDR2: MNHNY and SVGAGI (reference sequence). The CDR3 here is CASRRLTGTEAFF. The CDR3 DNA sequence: TGTGCCAGCAGGAGACTAACAGGGACTGAAGCTTTCTTT.

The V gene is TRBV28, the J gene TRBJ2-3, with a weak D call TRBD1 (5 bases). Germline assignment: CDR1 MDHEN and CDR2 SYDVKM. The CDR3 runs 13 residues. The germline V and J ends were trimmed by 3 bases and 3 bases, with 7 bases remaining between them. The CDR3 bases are TGTGCCAGCAGTTTGCAGGGTACAGATACGCAGTATTTT. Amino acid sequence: CASSLQGTDTQYF. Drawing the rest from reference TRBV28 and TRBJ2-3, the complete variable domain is DVKVTQSSRYLVKRTGEKVFLECVQDMDHENMFWYRQDPGLGLRLIYFSYDVKMKEKGDIPEGYSVSREKKERFSLILESASTNQTSMYLCASSLQGTDTQYFGPGTRLTVL.

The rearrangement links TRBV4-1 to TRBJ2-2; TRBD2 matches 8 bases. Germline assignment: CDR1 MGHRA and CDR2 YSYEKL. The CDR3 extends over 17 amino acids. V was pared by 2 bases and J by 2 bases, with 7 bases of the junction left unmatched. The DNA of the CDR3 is TGCGCCAGCAGCCAATTAGCGGGGAACCTCAACACCGGGGAGCTGTTTTTT. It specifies CASSQLAGNLNTGELFF.

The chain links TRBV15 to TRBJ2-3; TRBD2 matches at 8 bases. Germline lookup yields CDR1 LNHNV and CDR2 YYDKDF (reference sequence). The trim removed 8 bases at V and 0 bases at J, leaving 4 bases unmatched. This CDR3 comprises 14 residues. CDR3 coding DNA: TGTGCCACCGTGCGCGGGGGGAGCACAGATACGCAGTATTTT. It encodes CATVRGGSTDTQYF.

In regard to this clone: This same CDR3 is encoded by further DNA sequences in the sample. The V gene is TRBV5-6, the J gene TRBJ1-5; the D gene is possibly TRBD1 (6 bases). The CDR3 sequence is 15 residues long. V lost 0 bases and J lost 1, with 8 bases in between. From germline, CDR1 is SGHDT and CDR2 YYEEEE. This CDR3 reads CASSLGQGSNQPQHF. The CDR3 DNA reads TGTGCCAGCAGCTTGGGGCAGGGGAGCAATCAGCCCCAGCATTTT.

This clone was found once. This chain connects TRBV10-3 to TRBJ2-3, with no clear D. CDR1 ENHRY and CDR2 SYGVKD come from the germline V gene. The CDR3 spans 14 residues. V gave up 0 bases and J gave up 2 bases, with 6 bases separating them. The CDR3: CAISESHYTDTQYF. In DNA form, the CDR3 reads TGTGCCATCAGTGAGTCGCACTACACAGATACGCAGTATTTT.

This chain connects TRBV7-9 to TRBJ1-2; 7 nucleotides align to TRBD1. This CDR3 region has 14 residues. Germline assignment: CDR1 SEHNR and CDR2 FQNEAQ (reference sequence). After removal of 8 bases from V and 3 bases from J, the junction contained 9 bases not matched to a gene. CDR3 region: CASGKGQRHYGYTF. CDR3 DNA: TGTGCCAGCGGCAAGGGACAGAGGCACTATGGCTACACCTTC.

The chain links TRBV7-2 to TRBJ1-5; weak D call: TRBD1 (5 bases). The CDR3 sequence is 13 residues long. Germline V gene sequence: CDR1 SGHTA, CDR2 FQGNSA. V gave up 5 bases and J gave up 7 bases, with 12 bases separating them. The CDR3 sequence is CASSPAGVQPQHF. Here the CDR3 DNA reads TGTGCCAGCAGCCCGGCGGGGGTCCAGCCCCAGCATTTT.